One sample yielded the 4 T cell receptor beta chains listed below, sequenced in a study of OX40 agonist ivuxolimab in advanced cancers. Library preparation employed the immunoSEQ multiplex PCR assay. Here the immuneACCESS table is served through TCRdb, limited to in-frame sequences with V and J called. Missing clones are a known gap in these copies; in checked studies unresolved V genes cover under half, and the rest lacks a known reason. A total of about 73,000 clones appear in this sample, about 92% of them only once. The top ten hold 10% of the sample. The sequences come from CD4+ or CD8+ T cells sorted from blood, collected in a trial of the OX40 agonist ivuxolimab. These receptors were taken from an adult with an advanced solid tumor such as melanoma, head and neck, liver or kidney cancer.

This chain links TRBV9 with TRBJ2-7; D is perhaps TRBD2 (5 bases). The germline CDR1 and CDR2 sequences are SGDLS and YYNGEE. The CDR3 extends over 14 amino acids. Trimming shortened V by 0 bases and J by 4 bases, and 11 bases separated the two germline ends. CDR3 DNA sequence: TGTGCCAGCAGCGTAGCCGACGGACTGTACGAGCAGTACTTC. It yields the protein CASSVADGLYEQYF.

In nucleotides, the CDR3 is TGTGCCAGCAGCTTAGGAAGCGGGGGGGGCTACGAGCAGTACTTC. This gives the protein CASSLGSGGGYEQYF. The genes are TRBV11-2 and TRBJ2-7; TRBD2 matches 10 bases. The germline CDR1 and CDR2 sequences are SGHAT and FQNNGV. V dropped 1 base and J dropped 3; count of bases not matched to a gene: 3. The CDR3 contains 15 residues.

This rearrangement joins TRBV11-2 to TRBJ2-2; no reliable D call. V was pared by 5 bases and J by 3 bases, with 10 bases between. Germline CDR1 is SGHAT and CDR2 is FQNNGV. The CDR3 is 14 amino acids. The CDR3 region is CASSPAPDTGELFF. The DNA of the CDR3 is TGTGCCAGCAGCCCCGCCCCAGACACCGGGGAGCTGTTTTTT.

The rearrangement links TRBV7-8 to TRBJ2-5; 13 nucleotides match TRBD2. This CDR3 has 20 amino acids. The V and J ends lost 0 bases and 3 bases, in that order; junction bases with no gene match: 13. Germline CDR1 SGHVS, CDR2 FQNEAQ. CDR3 DNA sequence: TGTGCCAGCAGCTTAGCTGCGCTTGGGGGACTAGCGGGGTATGAAGAGACCCAGTACTTC. It codes for CASSLAALGGLAGYEETQYF.